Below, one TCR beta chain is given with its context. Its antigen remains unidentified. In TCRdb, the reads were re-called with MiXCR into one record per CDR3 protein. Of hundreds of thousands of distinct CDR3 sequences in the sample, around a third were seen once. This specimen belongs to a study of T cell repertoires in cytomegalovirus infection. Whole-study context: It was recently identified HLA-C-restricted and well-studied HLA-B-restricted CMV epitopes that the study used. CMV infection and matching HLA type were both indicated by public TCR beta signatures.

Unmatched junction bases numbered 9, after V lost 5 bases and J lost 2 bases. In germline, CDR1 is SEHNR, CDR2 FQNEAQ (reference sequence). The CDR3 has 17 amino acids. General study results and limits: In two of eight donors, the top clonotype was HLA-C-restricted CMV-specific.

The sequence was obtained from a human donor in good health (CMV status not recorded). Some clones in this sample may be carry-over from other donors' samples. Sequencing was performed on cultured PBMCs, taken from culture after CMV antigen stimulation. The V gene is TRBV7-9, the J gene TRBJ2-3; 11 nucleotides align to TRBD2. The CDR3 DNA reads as TGTGCCAGCAGCACCCGCGGGACTAGCGGAACCACAGATACGCAGTATTTT. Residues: CASSTRGTSGTTDTQYF.